This entry concerns a single T cell receptor beta chain. This entry comes from a study of early stage breast cancer tumors. Assay used: immunoSEQ multiplex PCR; TCRdb lists only in-frame clones, some missing. The sample lists approximately 9,300 clones, over 70% occurring once. The CDR3 covers 16 residues. The V gene lost 5 bases and the J gene lost 5 bases, with 19 bases spanning the gap. CDR1 is LNHDA and CDR2 is SQIVND in the germline V gene (reference sequence). Source material: normal breast tissue next to the tumor. The clonotype was recovered from a person aged 35 to 50 with breast cancer. The V gene is TRBV19, the J gene TRBJ2-1; weak D call: TRBD2 (6 bases). The CDR3 sequence is CASSARALASNNEQFF. CDR3 coding DNA: TGTGCCAGTAGTGCACGGGCACTAGCTAGCAACAATGAGCAGTTCTTC.